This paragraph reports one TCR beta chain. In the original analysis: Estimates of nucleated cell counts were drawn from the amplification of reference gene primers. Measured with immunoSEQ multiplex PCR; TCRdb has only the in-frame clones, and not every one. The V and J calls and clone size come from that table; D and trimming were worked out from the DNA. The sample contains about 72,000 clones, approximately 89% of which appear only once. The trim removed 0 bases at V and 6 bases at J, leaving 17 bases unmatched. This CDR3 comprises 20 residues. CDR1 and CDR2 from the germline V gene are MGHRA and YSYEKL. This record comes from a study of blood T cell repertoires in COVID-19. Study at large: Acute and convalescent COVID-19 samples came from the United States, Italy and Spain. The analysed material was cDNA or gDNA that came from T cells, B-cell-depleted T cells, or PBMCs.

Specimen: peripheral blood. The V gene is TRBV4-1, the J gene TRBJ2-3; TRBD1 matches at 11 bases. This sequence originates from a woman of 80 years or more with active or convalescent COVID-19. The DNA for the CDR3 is TGCGCCAGCAGCCAAGAGCTTCCCTCCCCCGGGACAGGGGGTTCGGATACGCAGTATTTT. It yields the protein CASSQELPSPGTGGSDTQYF.